These T cell receptor beta chains were read from a single sample in a study of blood T cell repertoires in COVID-19. TCRdb keeps only in-frame clones here, not all; method: immunoSEQ multiplex PCR. The table shows fewer than 500,000 clones, with 87% occurring only once. Sequencing was carried out using PBMCs or T cells enriched from blood (not recorded which). The receptor source for this set is a young man who had recovered from COVID-19. Both conserved end residues are part of each CDR3. The order of the fields is V gene, D gene, J gene, clone size, CDR3 DNA, CDR3 protein. A D gene is named only where the DNA matches it firmly. The size of a clone is reported for some rows only, either as once, few or many, or as a class for expanded clones.

>TRBV28|NA|TRBJ1-3|NA
TGTGCCAGCAGTTTGGTCTCAGGGTGGGACACCATATATTTT
CASSLVSGWDTIYF
>TRBV12-3/TRBV12-4|TRBD1|TRBJ1-2|few
TGTGCCAGCAGTTTGGGGACAGGGTTCGGCTACACCTTC
CASSLGTGFGYTF
>TRBV10-3|NA|TRBJ1-5|NA
TGTGCCATCAAGGGGGATTCTAGCAATCAGCCCCAGCATTTT
CAIKGDSSNQPQHF
>TRBV5-1|TRBD1|TRBJ2-1|NA
TGCGCCAGCAGCTCCGGACAGGGAGAACCCTACAATGAGCAGTTCTTC
CASSSGQGEPYNEQFF
>TRBV7-9|NA|TRBJ2-1|NA
TGTGCCAGCCCCAGGGCAGGCAATAACAATGAGCAGTTCTTC
CASPRAGNNNEQFF
>TRBV5-1|NA|TRBJ1-2|once
TGCGCCAGCAGCTTGTCACAGGGAGACTATGGCTACACCTTC
CASSLSQGDYGYTF
>TRBV19|TRBD1|TRBJ1-3|NA
TGTGCCAGTAGTACGGCAGGGGGCCTTCTTTCCTCTGGAAACACCATATATTTT
CASSTAGGLLSSGNTIYF
>TRBV5-4|TRBD1|TRBJ2-7|NA
TGTGCCAGCAGGGGGGACAGGGTCGATCGGGCCGAGCAGTACTTC
CASRGDRVDRAEQYF
>TRBV19|TRBD1|TRBJ1-6|NA
TGTGCCAGTGGAGGGACAGTCAATTCACCCCTCCACTTT
CASGGTVNSPLHF
>TRBV6-5|NA|TRBJ1-2|NA
TGTGCCAGCAGTATAACAGGGACGGGTAATGGCTACACCTTC
CASSITGTGNGYTF
>TRBV11-2|NA|TRBJ2-3|NA
TGTGCCAGCAGCCTAAGACAGGACACAGATACGCAGTATTTT
CASSLRQDTDTQYF
>TRBV10-3|NA|TRBJ1-6|NA
TGTGCCATCAGTGGTGCGGGGGGTTCACCCCTCCACTTT
CAISGAGGSPLHF
>TRBV18|NA|TRBJ1-4|NA
TGTGCCAGCTCACCACCTCGGTCGGGAGGGGCTAATGAAAAACTGTTTTTT
CASSPPRSGGANEKLFF
>TRBV6-5|NA|TRBJ1-2|NA
TGTGCCAGCAGTTACTCGCAGGGAGCGGGGGACTATGGCTACACCTTC
CASSYSQGAGDYGYTF
>TRBV30|TRBD1|TRBJ2-1|NA
TGTGCCTGGAGGGCCGGGACAGGGGTGAATGAGCAGTTCTTC
CAWRAGTGVNEQFF
>TRBV30|NA|TRBJ1-5|NA
TGTGCCTGGAGCCACCCGGCCTCTAGAAATCAGCCCCAGCATTTT
CAWSHPASRNQPQHF